This T cell receptor (beta chain) was retrieved from a study of blood T cell repertoires in COVID-19. Turning to the study itself: COVID-19 samples from acute and convalescent phases originated in the United States, Italy and Spain. T cells, B-cell-depleted T cells, or PBMCs supplied cDNA or gDNA.

While infection was still active, Seattle patients were enrolled and then followed longitudinally. The germline V and J ends were trimmed by 4 bases and 7 bases, with 11 bases remaining between them. This CDR3 has 13 residues. Germline lookup yields CDR1 SGHDT and CDR2 YYEEEE. This clone has just one count. Method: immunoSEQ multiplex PCR; TCRdb's copy keeps in-frame clones and lacks some. The sample lists roughly 440,000 clones, approximately 88% occurring once. This sequence joins TRBV5-6 and TRBJ1-4, with D possibly matching TRBD1 (6 bases). What was sequenced was peripheral blood. The receptor comes from a woman between 50 and 59 years old with COVID-19, enrolled during active disease. In DNA form, the CDR3 reads TGTGCCAGCAGCCGGGACATCCTTGAAAAACTGTTTTTT. Translating gives CASSRDILEKLFF.